A single sample gave rise to the 18 T cell receptor beta chains below, sequenced in a study of cytomegalovirus exposure and HLA in healthy donors. Primers for the PCR totalled 60 Vbeta and 13 Jbeta. Libraries were prepared by immunoSEQ multiplex PCR; TCRdb keeps only in-frame clonotypes and omits some of them. The sample includes about 130,000 clones, approximately 10% seen only once; the top ten take approximately 4.4%. Sequencing was done on a sample of PBMCs. These receptors all come from a woman under 30 in good health and CMV-seropositive.

By proportion, this clone is medium-sized. The chain has TRBV5-1 and TRBJ2-1; 7 bases agree with TRBD2. After removal of 0 bases from V and 7 bases from J, the junction contained 7 bases not matched to a gene. Germline V gene sequence: CDR1 SGHRS, CDR2 YFSETQ. This CDR3 is 15 amino acids long. CDR3 bases: TGCGCCAGCAGCTTGGTGGGGGGGACGTGGAATGAGCAGTTCTTC. This gives the protein CASSLVGGTWNEQFF.

There are a few counts of this clone. The chain is built from TRBV4-1 and TRBJ2-1; 11 nucleotides line up with TRBD1. The CDR3 runs 15 residues. Looked up from germline, CDR1 is MGHRA and CDR2 is YSYEKL. V gave up 3 bases and J gave up 4 bases; unmatched junction bases: 2. Here the CDR3 reads CASSHGTGGYNEQFF. The CDR3 DNA reads TGCGCCAGCAGCCACGGGACAGGGGGGTACAATGAGCAGTTCTTC.

This clone occurred once. The chain recombines TRBV6-6 with TRBJ2-3, with 7 bases that match TRBD2. The CDR3 consists of 14 residues. CDR1 MNHNY and CDR2 SVGAGI come from the germline V gene (reference sequence). The J segment lost 5 bases and the V segment lost 5 bases, leaving 7 bases of the junction unmatched. CDR3 protein: CASSPRTSQDTQYF. Here the CDR3 DNA reads TGTGCCAGCAGTCCCCGGACTAGTCAAGATACGCAGTATTTT.

This clone was detected only a few times. The chain links TRBV6-1 to TRBJ2-3; D is uncertain. The CDR3 consists of 8 residues. CDR1 MNHNS and CDR2 SASEGT come from the germline V gene. Trimming took off 10 bases at V and 7 bases at J, with 3 bases between the two ends. CDR3 region: CAINTQYF. Written as DNA, the CDR3 is TGTGCCATAAATACGCAGTATTTT.

This clone was picked up many times. V gene TRBV9 combines with J gene TRBJ2-7; D unresolved. From germline, CDR1 is SGDLS and CDR2 YYNGEE. CDR3 length: 16 residues. Deletions cut 3 bases from V and 3 bases from J, with 19 bases between. For the CDR3, the DNA is TGTGCCAGCAGCGCTACAGAGACAAATCGATACTACGAGCAGTACTTC. Its translation is CASSATETNRYYEQYF.

This clone was counted only a few times. This CDR3 is CASSLLEATQREKLFF. CDR3 sequence (DNA): TGTGCCAGCAGTTTGTTGGAAGCAACTCAGCGCGAAAAACTGTTTTTT. The rearrangement joins TRBV28 to TRBJ1-4; D is uncertain. V was trimmed by 3 bases and J by 8 bases, leaving 19 bases between them. This CDR3 spans 16 amino acids. CDR1 and CDR2 (germline): MDHEN, SYDVKM.

A few counts support this clone. The chain employs TRBV2 and TRBJ2-7, with D tentatively TRBD1 (6 bases). V lost 8 bases and J lost 9, with 14 bases in between. Germline assignment: CDR1 SNHLY and CDR2 FYNNEI. This CDR3 is 11 amino acids long. The CDR3 DNA reads as TGTGCCAGCGCAATCGACAGGCGGCAGTACTTC. Translating it yields CASAIDRRQYF. Based on the CDR3 plus reference TRBV2 and TRBJ2-7, the full variable domain is EPEVTQTPSHQVTQMGQEVILRCVPISNHLYFYWYRQILGQKVEFLVSFYNNEISEKSEIFDDQFSVERPDGSNFTLKIRSTKLEDSAMYFCASAIDRRQYFGPGTRLTVT.

The J gene is TRBJ1-1, the V gene TRBV14; possible D gene TRBD1, 6 bases. V lost 11 bases and J lost 3, with 16 bases in between. From germline, CDR1 is SGHDN and CDR2 FVKESK. The CDR3 has 13 residues. The CDR3 here is CASRGQSDTEAFF. Here the CDR3 DNA reads TGTGCCTCCCGAGGACAGTCAGACACTGAAGCTTTCTTT.

J is TRBJ2-1 and V is TRBV4-1; 7 positions agree with TRBD2. V shed 1 base and J 3 bases; nucleotides not matched to a gene: 0. The germline V gene encodes CDR1 MGHRA and CDR2 YSYEKL. This CDR3 region has 14 residues. Here the CDR3 DNA reads TGCGCCAGCAGCCAAGGGACTAGCTACAATGAGCAGTTCTTC. It encodes CASSQGTSYNEQFF.

This clone was seen more than once but under ten times. J is TRBJ1-5 and V is TRBV12-5, with TRBD1 matching 7 bases. The CDR3 has 16 amino acids. CDR1 is LGHNT and CDR2 is FRNRAP in the germline V gene. The V segment lost 0 bases and the J segment 6 bases; nucleotides outside the gene matches: 8. As DNA, the CDR3 is TGTGCTAGTGGTTTGGTACGACAGGGAGGAGGTCAGCCCCAGCATTTT. This sequence encodes CASGLVRQGGGQPQHF.

The chain couples TRBV10-3 to TRBJ2-1, with 10 positions matching TRBD2. The CDR3 is 16 amino acids. V lost 3 bases and J lost 3; bases outside the gene matches: 5. The germline V gene has CDR1 ENHRY and CDR2 SYGVKD. The CDR3 coding sequence is TGTGCCATCAGTGACCTCCTAGCGGGAGACTACAATGAGCAGTTCTTC. As protein: CAISDLLAGDYNEQFF.

This clone was recorded at least ten times. The V and J genes are TRBV6-6 and TRBJ1-1; 7 bases match TRBD1. The V gene end was trimmed by 0 bases and the J gene end by 9 bases; junction bases not matched to a gene: 7. The germline gives CDR1 MNHNY, CDR2 SVGAGI (reference sequence). This CDR3 comprises 14 residues. The CDR3 nucleotides read TGTGCCAGCAGTTACTCGATCGGAGGGGGCCAAGCTTTCTTT. Its protein product is CASSYSIGGGQAFF.

This clone was counted only a few times. The chain couples TRBV6-5 to TRBJ2-2, with 7 bases fitting TRBD1. Losses at the gene ends were 6 bases for V and 4 bases for J; bases not matched to a gene: 8. This CDR3 has 15 residues. Germline values: CDR1 MNHEY, CDR2 SVGAGI. CDR3 loop: CASRLGQRSTGELFF. The CDR3 DNA sequence: TGTGCCAGCAGACTGGGACAGAGGAGCACCGGGGAGCTGTTTTTT.

Remarks on this clone: Other nucleotide sequences from this sample produce the same CDR3. The chain recombines TRBV5-1 with TRBJ2-3; D gene unclear. Between the trimmed V and J ends, which lost 3 bases and 4 bases, there was a span of 12 bases. The germline CDR1 and CDR2 sequences are SGHRS and YFSETQ. CDR3 length equals 14 residues. CDR3: CASSSDGLSDTQYF. CDR3 coding DNA: TGCGCCAGCAGCTCTGATGGCCTTTCAGATACGCAGTATTTT.

This clone was picked up many times. The V call is TRBV19, the J call TRBJ2-4, with 8 nucleotides matching TRBD2. This CDR3 has 14 amino acids. V was pared by 6 bases and J by 7 bases, with 8 bases of the junction left unmatched. In germline, CDR1 is LNHDA, CDR2 SQIVND (reference sequence). Written as DNA, the CDR3 is TGTGCCAGTAGCACTAGCGGAGGGAGGAACATTCAGTACTTC. Translating gives CASSTSGGRNIQYF.

The rearrangement links TRBV6-1 to TRBJ1-5; 10 bases agree with TRBD1. The CDR3 runs to 15 residues. The V gene end was trimmed by 2 bases and the J gene end by 6 bases; junction bases not matched to a gene: 4. The germline V gene has CDR1 MNHNS and CDR2 SASEGT. CDR3: CASSERTGGPQPQHF. The CDR3 DNA reads as TGTGCCAGCAGTGAAAGGACAGGGGGTCCTCAGCCCCAGCATTTT.

J is TRBJ1-4 and V is TRBV29-1; no definite D call. The V end was cut by 5 bases, the J end by 2 bases, with 6 bases between. The CDR3 runs to 12 residues. Germline loops: CDR1 SQVTM, CDR2 ANQGSEA. CDR3 in amino acids: CSVCTTNEKLFF. For the CDR3, the DNA is TGCAGCGTTTGTACTACTAATGAAAAACTGTTTTTT.

This clone was seen more than once but under ten times. This chain uses TRBV21-1 with TRBJ1-3; TRBD1 is taken as the D call from the table, unchecked against the DNA. TRBV21-1 counts as a pseudogene. The CDR3 has 15 amino acids. In nucleotides, the CDR3 is TGTGCCAGCAGCAATAGGACAGGACGCTGGAACACCATATATTTT. The encoded protein is CASSNRTGRWNTIYF.